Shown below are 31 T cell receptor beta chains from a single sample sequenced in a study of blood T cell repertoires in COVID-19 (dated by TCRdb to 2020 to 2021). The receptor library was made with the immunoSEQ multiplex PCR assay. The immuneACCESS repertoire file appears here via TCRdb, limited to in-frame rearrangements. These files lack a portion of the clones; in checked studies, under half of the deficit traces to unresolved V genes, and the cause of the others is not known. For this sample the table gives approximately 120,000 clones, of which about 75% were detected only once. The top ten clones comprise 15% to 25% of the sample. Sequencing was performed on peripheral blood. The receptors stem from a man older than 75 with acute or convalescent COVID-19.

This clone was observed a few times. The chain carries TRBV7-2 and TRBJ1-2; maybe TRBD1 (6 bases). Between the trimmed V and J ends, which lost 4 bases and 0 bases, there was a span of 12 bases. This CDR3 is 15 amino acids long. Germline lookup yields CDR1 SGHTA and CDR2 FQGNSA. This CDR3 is CASSWDTTPNYGYTF. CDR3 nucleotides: TGTGCCAGCAGCTGGGACACAACTCCTAACTATGGCTACACCTTC.

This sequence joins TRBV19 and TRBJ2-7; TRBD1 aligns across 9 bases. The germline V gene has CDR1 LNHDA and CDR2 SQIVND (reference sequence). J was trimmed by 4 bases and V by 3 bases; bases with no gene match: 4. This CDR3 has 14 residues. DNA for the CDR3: TGTGCCAGTAGTATGGGACAGGGCCAATACGAGCAGTACTTC. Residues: CASSMGQGQYEQYF. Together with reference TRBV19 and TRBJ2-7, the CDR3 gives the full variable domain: DGGITQSPKYLFRKEGQNVTLSCEQNLNHDAMYWYRQDPGQGLRLIYYSQIVNDFQKGDIAEGYSVSREKKESFPLTVTSAQKNPTAFYLCASSMGQGQYEQYFGPGTRLTVT.

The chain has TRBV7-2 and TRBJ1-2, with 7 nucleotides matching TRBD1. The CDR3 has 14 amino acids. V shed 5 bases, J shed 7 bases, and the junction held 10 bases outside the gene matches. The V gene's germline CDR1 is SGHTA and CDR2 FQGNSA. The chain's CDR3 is CASSVRSSGGGYTF. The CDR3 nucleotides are TGTGCCAGCAGCGTACGGTCCTCAGGGGGTGGCTACACCTTC.

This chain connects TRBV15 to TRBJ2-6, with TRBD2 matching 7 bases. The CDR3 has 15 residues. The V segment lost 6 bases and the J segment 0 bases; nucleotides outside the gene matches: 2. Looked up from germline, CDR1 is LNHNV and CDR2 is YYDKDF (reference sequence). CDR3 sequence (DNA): TGTGCCACCAGTAGGGACTACTCTGGGGCCAACGTCCTGACTTTC. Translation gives CATSRDYSGANVLTF.

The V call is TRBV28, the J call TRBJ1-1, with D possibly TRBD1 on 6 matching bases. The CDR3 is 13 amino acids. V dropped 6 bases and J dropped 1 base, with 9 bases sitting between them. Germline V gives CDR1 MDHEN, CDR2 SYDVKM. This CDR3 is CASRTGWNTEAFF. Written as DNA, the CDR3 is TGTGCCAGCAGGACAGGCTGGAACACTGAAGCTTTCTTT.

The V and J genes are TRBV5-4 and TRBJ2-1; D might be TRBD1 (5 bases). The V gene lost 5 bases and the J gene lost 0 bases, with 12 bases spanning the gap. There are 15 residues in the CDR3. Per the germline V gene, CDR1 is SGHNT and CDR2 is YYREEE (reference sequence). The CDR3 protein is CASSLTADSYNEQFF. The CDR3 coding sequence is TGTGCCAGCAGTTTGACAGCTGACTCCTACAATGAGCAGTTCTTC.

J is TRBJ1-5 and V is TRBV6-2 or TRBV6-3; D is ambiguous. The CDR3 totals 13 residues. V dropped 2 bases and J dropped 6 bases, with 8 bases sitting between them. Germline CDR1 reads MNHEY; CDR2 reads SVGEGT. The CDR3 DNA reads TGTGCCAGCAGTTACCGCCCGGGTCAGCCCCAGCATTTT. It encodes CASSYRPGQPQHF.

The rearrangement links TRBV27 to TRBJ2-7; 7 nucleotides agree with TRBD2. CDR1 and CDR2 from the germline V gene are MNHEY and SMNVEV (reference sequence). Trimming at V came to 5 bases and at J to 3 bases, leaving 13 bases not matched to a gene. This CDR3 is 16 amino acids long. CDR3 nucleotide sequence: TGTGCCAGCAGTCACAAGGGAGGGACGCCCTACTACGAGCAGTACTTC. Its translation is CASSHKGGTPYYEQYF.

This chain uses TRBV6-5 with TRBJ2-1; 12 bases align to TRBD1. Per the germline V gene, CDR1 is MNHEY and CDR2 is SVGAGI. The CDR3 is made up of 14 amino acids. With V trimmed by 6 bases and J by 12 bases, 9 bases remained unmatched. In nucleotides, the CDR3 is TGTGCCAGCAGCCCGGGACAGGGGGCCCTTGGGCAGTTCTTC. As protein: CASSPGQGALGQFF.

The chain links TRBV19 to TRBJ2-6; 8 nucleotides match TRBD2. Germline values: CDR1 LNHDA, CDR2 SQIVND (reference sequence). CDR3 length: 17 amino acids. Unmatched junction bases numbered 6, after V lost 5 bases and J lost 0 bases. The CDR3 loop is CASSGRGGLSGANVLTF. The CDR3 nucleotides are TGTGCCAGTAGTGGCCGCGGGGGGCTCTCTGGGGCCAACGTCCTGACTTTC.

CDR3 DNA sequence: TGTGCCAGCAGTTCCACGCCGGGACAGGACACCGGGGAGCTGTTTTTT. It translates to CASSSTPGQDTGELFF. V usage is TRBV6-5 and J usage is TRBJ2-2; TRBD1 matches 8 bases. Germline V gives CDR1 MNHEY, CDR2 SVGAGI. Unmatched junction bases numbered 7, after V lost 4 bases and J lost 3 bases. The CDR3 is 16 residues long.

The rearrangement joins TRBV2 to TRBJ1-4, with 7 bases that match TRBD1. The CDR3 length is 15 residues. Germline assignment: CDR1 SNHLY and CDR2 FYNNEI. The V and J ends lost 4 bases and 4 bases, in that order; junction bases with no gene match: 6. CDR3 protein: CASSGQGLGNEKLFF. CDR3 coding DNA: TGTGCCAGCAGTGGACAGGGATTAGGTAATGAAAAACTGTTTTTT. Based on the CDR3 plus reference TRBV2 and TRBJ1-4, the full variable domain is EPEVTQTPSHQVTQMGQEVILRCVPISNHLYFYWYRQILGQKVEFLVSFYNNEISEKSEIFDDQFSVERPDGSNFTLKIRSTKLEDSAMYFCASSGQGLGNEKLFFGSGTQLSVL.

This CDR3 reads CASNLGAGGSYEQYF. DNA for the CDR3: TGTGCCAGCAATCTAGGGGCAGGGGGCTCCTACGAGCAGTACTTC. The V gene is TRBV6-5, the J gene TRBJ2-7, with 7 bases lining up with TRBD1. This CDR3 has 15 amino acids. Germline-derived CDR1 and CDR2 are MNHEY and SVGAGI. V lost 7 bases, J lost 0 bases, and 9 bases stayed unmatched.

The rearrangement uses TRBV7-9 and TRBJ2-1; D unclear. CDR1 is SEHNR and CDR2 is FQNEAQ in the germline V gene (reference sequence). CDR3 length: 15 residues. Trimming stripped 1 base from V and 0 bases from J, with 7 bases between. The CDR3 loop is CASSLERGSYNEQFF. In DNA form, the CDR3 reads TGTGCCAGCAGCTTAGAAAGAGGCTCCTACAATGAGCAGTTCTTC.

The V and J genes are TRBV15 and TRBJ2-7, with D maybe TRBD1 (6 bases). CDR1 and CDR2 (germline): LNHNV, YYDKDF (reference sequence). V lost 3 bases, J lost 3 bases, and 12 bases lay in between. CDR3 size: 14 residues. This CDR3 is CATSSEGQNYEQYF. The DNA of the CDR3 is TGTGCCACCAGCAGCGAGGGACAAAACTACGAGCAGTACTTC.

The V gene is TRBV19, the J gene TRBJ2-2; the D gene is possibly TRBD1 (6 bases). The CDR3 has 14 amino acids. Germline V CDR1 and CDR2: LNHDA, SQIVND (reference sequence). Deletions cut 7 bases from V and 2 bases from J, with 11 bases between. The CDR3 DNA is TGTGCCAGTAAGTGGGACACCAACACCGGGGAGCTGTTTTTT. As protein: CASKWDTNTGELFF.

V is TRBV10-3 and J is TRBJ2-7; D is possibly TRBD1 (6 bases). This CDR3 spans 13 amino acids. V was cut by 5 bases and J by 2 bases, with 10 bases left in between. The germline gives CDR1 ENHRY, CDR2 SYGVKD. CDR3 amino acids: CAISPDRAYEQYF. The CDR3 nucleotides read TGTGCCATCAGTCCGGACAGAGCCTACGAGCAGTACTTC.

This CDR3 reads CASSLAAGAGANVLTF. The CDR3 DNA reads TGCGCCAGCAGCTTGGCCGCGGGGGCTGGGGCCAACGTCCTGACTTTC. The chain couples TRBV5-1 to TRBJ2-6, with 7 bases fitting TRBD2. This CDR3 region has 16 residues. The germline V gene has CDR1 SGHRS and CDR2 YFSETQ. Germline trimming cut 0 bases from V and 2 bases from J; bases unmatched to any gene: 2.

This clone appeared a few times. This CDR3 reads CASSFLQGKYEQYF. For the CDR3, the DNA is TGCGCCAGCAGCTTCTTACAGGGAAAGTACGAGCAGTACTTC. The chain joins TRBV5-1 to TRBJ2-7; D possibly corresponds to TRBD1 (6 bases). Trimming left V 2 bases short and J 4 bases short, with 13 bases between. The length of the CDR3 is 14 residues. The germline CDR1 and CDR2 sequences are SGHRS and YFSETQ.

The CDR3 nucleotides read TGTGCGACAGGGAGTAATGAAAAACTGTTTTTT. Protein product: CATGSNEKLFF. The chain is built from TRBV7-9 and TRBJ1-4; 7 bases fit TRBD1. Germline-derived CDR1 and CDR2 are SEHNR and FQNEAQ (reference sequence). The CDR3 loop spans 11 amino acids.

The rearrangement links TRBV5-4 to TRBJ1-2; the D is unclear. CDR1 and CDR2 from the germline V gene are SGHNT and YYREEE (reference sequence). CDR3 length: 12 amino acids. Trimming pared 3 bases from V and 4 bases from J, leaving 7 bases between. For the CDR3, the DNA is TGTGCCAGCAGCTCCGACACCTATGGCTACACCTTC. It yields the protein CASSSDTYGYTF.

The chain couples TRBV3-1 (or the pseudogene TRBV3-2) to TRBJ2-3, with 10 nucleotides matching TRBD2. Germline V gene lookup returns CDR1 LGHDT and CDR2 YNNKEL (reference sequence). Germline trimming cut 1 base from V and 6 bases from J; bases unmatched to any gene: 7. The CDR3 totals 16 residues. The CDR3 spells CASSQVFSGGRDTQYF. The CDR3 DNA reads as TGTGCCAGCAGCCAAGTATTTAGCGGGGGGCGGGATACGCAGTATTTT.

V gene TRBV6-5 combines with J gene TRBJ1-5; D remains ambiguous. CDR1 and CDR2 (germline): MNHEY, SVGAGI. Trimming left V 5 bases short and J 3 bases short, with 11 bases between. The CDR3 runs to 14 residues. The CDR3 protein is CASSPSGINQPQHF. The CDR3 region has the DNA TGTGCCAGCAGTCCCTCCGGGATCAATCAGCCCCAGCATTTT.

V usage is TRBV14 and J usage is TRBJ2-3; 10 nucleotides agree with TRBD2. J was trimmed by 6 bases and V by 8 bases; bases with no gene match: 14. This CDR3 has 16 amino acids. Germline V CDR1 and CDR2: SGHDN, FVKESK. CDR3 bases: TGTGCCAGCGGTCTGGGGCTAGCGGGGGCATCCGATACGCAGTATTTT. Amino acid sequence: CASGLGLAGASDTQYF.

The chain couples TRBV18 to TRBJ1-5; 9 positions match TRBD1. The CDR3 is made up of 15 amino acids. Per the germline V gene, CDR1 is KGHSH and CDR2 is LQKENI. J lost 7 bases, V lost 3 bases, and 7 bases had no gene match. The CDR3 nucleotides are TGTGCCAGCTCACCCGGGACAGGGATTCGCCAGCCCCAGCATTTT. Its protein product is CASSPGTGIRQPQHF.

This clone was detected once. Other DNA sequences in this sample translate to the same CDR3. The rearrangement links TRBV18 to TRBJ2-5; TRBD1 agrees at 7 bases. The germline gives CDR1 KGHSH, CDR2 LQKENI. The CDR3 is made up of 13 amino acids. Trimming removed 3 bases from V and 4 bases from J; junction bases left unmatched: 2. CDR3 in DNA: TGTGCCAGCTCACCGAGACAGGGAGAGACCCAGTACTTC. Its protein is CASSPRQGETQYF.

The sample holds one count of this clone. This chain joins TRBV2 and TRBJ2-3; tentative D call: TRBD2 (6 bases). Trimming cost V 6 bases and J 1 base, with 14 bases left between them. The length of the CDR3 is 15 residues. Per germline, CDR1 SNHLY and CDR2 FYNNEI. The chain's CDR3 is CASSTLASRTDTQYF. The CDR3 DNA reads TGTGCCAGCAGCACACTAGCATCTCGCACAGATACGCAGTATTTT.

The CDR3 sequence: CASSYKTSDRGTEAFF. CDR3 sequence (DNA): TGTGCCAGCAGTTACAAAACATCGGACAGGGGAACTGAAGCTTTCTTT. The chain employs TRBV6-7 and TRBJ1-1, with TRBD1 identical over 9 bases. TRBV6-7 is an ORF; its function is uncertain. Trimming cost V 2 bases and J 5 bases; bases outside gene matches: 9. The CDR3 spans 16 residues.

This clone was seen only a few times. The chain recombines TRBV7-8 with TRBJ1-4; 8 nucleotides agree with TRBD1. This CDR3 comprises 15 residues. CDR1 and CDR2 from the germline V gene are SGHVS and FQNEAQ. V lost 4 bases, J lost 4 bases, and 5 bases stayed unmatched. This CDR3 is CASSSRQGINEKLFF. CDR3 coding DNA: TGTGCCAGCAGCTCCCGACAGGGGATTAATGAAAAACTGTTTTTT.

CDR3: CASSLGGTALSGANVLTF. The CDR3 nucleotides are TGTGCCAGCAGCTTGGGAGGGACAGCACTTTCTGGGGCCAACGTCCTGACTTTC. V usage is TRBV5-4 and J usage is TRBJ2-6, with 7 bases lining up with TRBD1. The length of the CDR3 is 18 residues. V was pared by 0 bases and J by 1 base, with 7 bases of the junction left unmatched. Germline-derived CDR1 and CDR2 are SGHNT and YYREEE (reference sequence).

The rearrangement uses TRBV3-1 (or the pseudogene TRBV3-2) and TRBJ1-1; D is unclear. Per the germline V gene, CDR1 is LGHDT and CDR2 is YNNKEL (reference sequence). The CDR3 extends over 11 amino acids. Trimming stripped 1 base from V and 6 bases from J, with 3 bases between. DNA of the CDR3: TGTGCCAGCAGCCAAGCTTCTGAAGCTTTCTTT. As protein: CASSQASEAFF.